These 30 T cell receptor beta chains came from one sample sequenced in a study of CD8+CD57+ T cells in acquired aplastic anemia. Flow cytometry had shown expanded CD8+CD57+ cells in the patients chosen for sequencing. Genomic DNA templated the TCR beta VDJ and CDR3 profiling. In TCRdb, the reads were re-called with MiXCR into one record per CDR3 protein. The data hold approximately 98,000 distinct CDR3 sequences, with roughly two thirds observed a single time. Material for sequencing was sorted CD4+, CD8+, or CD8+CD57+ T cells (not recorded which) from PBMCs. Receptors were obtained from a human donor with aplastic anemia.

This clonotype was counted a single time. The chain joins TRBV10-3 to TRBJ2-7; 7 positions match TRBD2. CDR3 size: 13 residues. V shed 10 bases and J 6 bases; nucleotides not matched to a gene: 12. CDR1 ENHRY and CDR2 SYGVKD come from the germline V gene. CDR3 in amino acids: CATGWREFGEQYF. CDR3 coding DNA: TGTGCCACCGGGTGGCGGGAGTTCGGCGAGCAGTACTTC.

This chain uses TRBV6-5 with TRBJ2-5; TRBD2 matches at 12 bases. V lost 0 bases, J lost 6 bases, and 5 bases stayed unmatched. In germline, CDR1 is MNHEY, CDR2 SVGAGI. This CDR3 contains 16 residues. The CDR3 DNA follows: TGTGCCAGCAGTTACTCGGCGACTAGCGGGAGTCAGACCCAGTACTTC. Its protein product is CASSYSATSGSQTQYF.

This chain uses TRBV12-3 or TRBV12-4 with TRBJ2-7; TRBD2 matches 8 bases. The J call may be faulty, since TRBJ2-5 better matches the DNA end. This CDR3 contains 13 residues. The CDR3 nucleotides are TGTGCCAGCAGTTCGGGACTAGTAGAGACCCAGTACTTC. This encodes CASSSGLVETQYF.

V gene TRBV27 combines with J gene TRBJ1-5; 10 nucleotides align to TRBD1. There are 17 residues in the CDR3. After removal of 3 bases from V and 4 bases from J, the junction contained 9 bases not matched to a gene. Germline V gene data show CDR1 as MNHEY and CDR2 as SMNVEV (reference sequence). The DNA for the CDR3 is TGTGCCAGCAGTTTCTGGGTTGGACAGGGGGTAAATCAGCCCCAGCATTTT. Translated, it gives CASSFWVGQGVNQPQHF.

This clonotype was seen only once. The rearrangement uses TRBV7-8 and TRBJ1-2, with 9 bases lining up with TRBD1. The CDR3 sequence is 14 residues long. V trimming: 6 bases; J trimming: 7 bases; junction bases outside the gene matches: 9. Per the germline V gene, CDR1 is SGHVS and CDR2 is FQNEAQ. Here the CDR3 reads CASSPGTGRGGYTF. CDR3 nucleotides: TGTGCCAGCAGTCCCGGGACAGGGCGCGGTGGCTACACCTTC.

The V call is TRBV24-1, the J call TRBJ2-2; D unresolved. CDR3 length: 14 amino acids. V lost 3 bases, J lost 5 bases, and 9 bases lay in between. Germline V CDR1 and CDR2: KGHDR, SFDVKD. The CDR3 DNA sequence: TGTGCCACCAGTGATCCAGCCCGAACCGGGGAGCTGTTTTTT. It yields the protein CATSDPARTGELFF.

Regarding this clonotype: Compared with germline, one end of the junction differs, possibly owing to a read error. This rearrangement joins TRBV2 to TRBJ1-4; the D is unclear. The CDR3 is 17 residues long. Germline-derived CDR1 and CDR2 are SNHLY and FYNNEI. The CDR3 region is CASSAYTMEATNEKLFF. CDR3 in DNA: TGTGCCAGCAGTGCCTATACGATGGAAGCGACTAATGAGAAACTGTTTTTT.

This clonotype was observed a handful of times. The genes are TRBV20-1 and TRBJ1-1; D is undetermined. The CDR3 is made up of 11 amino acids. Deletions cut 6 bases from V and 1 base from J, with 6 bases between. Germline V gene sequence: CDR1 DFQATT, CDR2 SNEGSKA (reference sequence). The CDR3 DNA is TGCAGTGCAGACCGGAACACTGAAGCTTTCTTT. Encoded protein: CSADRNTEAFF.

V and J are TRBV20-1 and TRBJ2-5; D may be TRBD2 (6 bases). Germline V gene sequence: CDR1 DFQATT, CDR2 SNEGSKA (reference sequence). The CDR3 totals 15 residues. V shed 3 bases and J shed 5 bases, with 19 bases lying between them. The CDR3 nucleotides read TGCAGTGCTAGGGGGAGCGGGCTACGATACGAGACCCAGTACTTC. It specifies CSARGSGLRYETQYF.

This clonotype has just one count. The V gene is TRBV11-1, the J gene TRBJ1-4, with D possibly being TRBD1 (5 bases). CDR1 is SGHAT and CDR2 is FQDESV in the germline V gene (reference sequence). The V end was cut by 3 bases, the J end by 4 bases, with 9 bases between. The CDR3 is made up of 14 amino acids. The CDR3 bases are TGTGCCAGCAGCTTCGGGGGAGTTAATGAAAAACTGTTTTTT. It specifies CASSFGGVNEKLFF.

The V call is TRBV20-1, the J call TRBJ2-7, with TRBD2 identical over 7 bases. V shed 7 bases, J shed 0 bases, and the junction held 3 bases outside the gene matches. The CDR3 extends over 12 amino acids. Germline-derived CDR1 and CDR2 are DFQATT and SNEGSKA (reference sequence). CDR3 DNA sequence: TGCAGTGGGGGGGGGAACTCCTACGAGCAGTACTTC. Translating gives CSGGGNSYEQYF.

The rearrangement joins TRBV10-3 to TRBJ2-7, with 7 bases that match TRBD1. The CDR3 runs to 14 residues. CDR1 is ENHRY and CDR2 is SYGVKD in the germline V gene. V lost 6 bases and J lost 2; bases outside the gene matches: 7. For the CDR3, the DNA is TGTGCCATCAGCGATAGACAGGGAACCTACGAGCAGTACTTC. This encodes CAISDRQGTYEQYF.

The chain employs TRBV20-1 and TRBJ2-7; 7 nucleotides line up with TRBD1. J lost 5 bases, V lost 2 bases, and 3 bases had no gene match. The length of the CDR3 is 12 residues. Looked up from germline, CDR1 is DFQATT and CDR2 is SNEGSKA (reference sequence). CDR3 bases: TGCAGTGCTAGACGGGACAGCCACGAGCAGTACTTC. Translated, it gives CSARRDSHEQYF.

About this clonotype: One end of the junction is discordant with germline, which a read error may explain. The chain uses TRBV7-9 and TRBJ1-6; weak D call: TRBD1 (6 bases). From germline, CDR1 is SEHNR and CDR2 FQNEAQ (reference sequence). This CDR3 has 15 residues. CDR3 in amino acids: CAISLGQNNNSPLHF. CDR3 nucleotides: TGTGCCATCAGCTTAGGACAGAACAATAATTCACCCCTCCACTTT.

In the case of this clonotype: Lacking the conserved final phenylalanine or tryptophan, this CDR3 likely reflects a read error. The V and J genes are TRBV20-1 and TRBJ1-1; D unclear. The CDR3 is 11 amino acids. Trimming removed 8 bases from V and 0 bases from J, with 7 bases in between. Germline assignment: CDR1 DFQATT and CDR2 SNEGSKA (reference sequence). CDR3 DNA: TGCAGTTCTCGGATGAACACTGAAGCTTTCTCT. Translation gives CSSRMNTEAFS.

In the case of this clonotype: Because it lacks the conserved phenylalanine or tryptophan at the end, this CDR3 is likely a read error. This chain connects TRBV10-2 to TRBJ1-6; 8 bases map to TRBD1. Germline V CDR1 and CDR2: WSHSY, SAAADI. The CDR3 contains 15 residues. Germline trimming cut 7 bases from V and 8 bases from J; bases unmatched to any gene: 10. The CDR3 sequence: CASNPSTGVDSPLHS. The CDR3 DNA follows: TGCGCCAGCAACCCCTCGACAGGGGTGGATTCACCCCTCCACTCT.

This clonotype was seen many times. The CDR3 sequence is CASSQEGTASSYEQYF. For the CDR3, the DNA is TGCGCCAGCAGCCAAGAAGGGACAGCCTCCTCCTACGAGCAGTACTTC. The chain carries TRBV4-1 and TRBJ2-7; TRBD1 matches 7 bases. Germline trimming cut 0 bases from V and 0 bases from J; bases unmatched to any gene: 5. CDR1 and CDR2 from the germline V gene are MGHRA and YSYEKL. This CDR3 is 16 amino acids long.

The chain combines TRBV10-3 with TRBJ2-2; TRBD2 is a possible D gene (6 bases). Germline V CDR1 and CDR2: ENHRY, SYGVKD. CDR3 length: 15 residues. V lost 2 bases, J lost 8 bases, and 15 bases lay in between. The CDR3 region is CAISEGGTFRGELFF. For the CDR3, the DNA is TGTGCCATCAGTGAGGGCGGGACTTTTAGGGGGGAGCTGTTTTTT.

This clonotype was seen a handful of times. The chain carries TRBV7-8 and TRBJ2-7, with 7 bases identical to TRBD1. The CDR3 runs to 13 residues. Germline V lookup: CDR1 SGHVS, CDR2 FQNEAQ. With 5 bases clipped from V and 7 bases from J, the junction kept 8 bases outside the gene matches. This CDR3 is CASSQQGQGEQYF. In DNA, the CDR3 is TGTGCCAGCAGCCAACAGGGGCAGGGTGAGCAGTACTTC.

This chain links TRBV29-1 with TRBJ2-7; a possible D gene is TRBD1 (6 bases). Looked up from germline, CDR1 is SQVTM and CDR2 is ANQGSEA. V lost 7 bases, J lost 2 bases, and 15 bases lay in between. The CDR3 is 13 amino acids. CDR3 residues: CSAKTGQTYEQYF. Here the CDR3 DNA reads TGCAGCGCGAAGACAGGCCAAACCTACGAGCAGTACTTC.

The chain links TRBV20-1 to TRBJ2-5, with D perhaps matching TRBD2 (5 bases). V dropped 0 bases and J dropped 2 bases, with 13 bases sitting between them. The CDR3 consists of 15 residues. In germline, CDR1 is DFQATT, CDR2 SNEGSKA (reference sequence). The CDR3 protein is CSARDLWTAQETQYF. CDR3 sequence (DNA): TGCAGTGCTAGAGATCTGTGGACTGCACAAGAGACCCAGTACTTC.

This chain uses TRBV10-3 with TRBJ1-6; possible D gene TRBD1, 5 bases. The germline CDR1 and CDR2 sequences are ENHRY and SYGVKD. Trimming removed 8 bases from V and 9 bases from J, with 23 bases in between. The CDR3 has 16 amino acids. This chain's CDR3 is CAIARDGPSKSSPLHF. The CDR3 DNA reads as TGTGCCATCGCCCGGGACGGCCCATCCAAGAGTTCACCCCTCCACTTT.

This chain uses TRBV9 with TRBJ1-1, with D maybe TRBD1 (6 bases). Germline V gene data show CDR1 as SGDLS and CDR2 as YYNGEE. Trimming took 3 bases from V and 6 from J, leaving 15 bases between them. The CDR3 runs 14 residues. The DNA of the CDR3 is TGTGCCAGCAGCGGCAGGGGCGATAGATCTGAAGCTTTCTTT. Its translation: CASSGRGDRSEAFF.

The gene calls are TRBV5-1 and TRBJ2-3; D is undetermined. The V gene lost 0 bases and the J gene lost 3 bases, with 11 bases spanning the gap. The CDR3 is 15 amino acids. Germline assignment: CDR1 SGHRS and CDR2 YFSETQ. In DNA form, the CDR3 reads TGCGCCAGCAGCTTGGAGAGCTCCGAAACAGATACGCAGTATTTT. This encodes CASSLESSETDTQYF. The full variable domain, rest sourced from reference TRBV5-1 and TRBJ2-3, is KAGVTQTPRYLIKTRGQQVTLSCSPISGHRSVSWYQQTPGQGLQFLFEYFSETQRNKGNFPGRFSGRQFSNSRSEMNVSTLELGDSALYLCASSLESSETDTQYFGPGTRLTVL.

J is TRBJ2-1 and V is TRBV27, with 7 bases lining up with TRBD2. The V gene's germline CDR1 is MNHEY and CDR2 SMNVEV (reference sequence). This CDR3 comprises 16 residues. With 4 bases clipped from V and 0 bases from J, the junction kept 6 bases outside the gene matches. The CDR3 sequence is CASSSSGRTSYNEQFF. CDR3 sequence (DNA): TGTGCCAGCAGTTCCTCCGGGAGGACCTCCTACAATGAGCAGTTCTTC.

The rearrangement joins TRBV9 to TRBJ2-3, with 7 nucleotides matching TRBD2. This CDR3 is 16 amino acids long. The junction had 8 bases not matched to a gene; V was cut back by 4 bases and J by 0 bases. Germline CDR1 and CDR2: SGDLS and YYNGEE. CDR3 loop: CASSRRGAGSTDTQYF. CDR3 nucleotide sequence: TGTGCCAGCAGCCGGAGGGGAGCGGGGAGCACAGATACGCAGTATTTT.

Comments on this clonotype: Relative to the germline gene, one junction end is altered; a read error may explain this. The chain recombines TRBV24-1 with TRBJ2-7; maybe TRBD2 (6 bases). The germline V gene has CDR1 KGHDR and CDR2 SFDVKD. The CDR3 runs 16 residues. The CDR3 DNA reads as TGTGCCATCAGTGAGTCGGCGCGGGATCGATCCTACGAGCAGTACTTC. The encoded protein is CAISESARDRSYEQYF.

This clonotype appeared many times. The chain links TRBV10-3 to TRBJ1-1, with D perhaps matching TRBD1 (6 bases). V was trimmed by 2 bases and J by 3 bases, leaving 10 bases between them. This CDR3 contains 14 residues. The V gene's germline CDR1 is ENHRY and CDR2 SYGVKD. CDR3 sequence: CAISEAGADTEAFF. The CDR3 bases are TGTGCCATCAGTGAGGCAGGGGCTGACACTGAAGCTTTCTTT.

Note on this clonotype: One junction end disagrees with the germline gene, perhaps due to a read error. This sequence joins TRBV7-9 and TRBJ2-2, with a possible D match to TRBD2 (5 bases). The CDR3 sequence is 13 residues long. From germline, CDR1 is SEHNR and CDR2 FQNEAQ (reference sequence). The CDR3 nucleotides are TGTGCCAGCAGCTCTACCGACACCGGGGAGCTGTCTTTT. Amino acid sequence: CASSSTDTGELSF.

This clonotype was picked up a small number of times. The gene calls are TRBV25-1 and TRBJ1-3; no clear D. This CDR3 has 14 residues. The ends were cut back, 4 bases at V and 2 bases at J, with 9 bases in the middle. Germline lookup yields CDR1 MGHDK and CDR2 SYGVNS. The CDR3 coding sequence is TGTGCCAGCAGTGGAACGGGGACTGGAAACACCATATATTTT. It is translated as CASSGTGTGNTIYF.